The source of this T cell receptor beta chain is a study of beta chain features in type 1 diabetes. Overall study results and limits: TCRB CDR3s were moderately but significantly shorter in Type 1 diabetes patients in all four CD4+ subsets.

One heparinised blood draw averaging around 0.12 L was given by each donor. What was sequenced were expressed TCRB transcripts, since all of the isolated RNA had been reverse transcribed. Sequencing used immunoSEQ multiplex PCR; TCRdb keeps in-frame clones, though not all of them. This table has around 310,000 clones, approximately 12% appearing once. Germline loops: CDR1 LNHDA, CDR2 SQIVND (reference sequence). This CDR3 spans 16 amino acids. Trimming shortened V by 6 bases and J by 1 base, and 17 bases separated the two germline ends. This clone was found a few times. The antigen is undetermined. The sequence derives from a woman between 18 and 30 years old with type 1 diabetes. Sequenced: naive CD4+ T cells from blood. The rearrangement joins TRBV19 to TRBJ2-3; possibly TRBD1 for D (5 bases). The CDR3 DNA sequence: TGTGCCAGTAGACACAATCAGGGTCGTGGCACAGATACGCAGTATTTT. Encoded protein: CASRHNQGRGTDTQYF.